This TCR beta chain is from a study of cytomegalovirus exposure and HLA in healthy donors. Study-level results: Reports indicate that TCR beta sequences accurately predicted the HLA-A and HLA-B alleles of most subjects.

Trimming cost V 2 bases and J 5 bases; bases outside gene matches: 10. Germline CDR1 reads SGHTA; CDR2 reads FQGTGA. CDR3 length: 16 residues. PCR primers comprised 60 Vbeta and 13 Jbeta primers. Only in-frame clones appear in the TCRdb table, and some are missing; sequencing was by immunoSEQ multiplex PCR. The data contain some 150,000 clones, more than 70% of them singletons. Healthy bone marrow donors formed the donor group. About this clone itself: The target antigen is unknown.

The chain couples TRBV7-3 to TRBJ2-5, with 8 bases matching TRBD2. The sequenced sample consisted of PBMCs. The receptor was derived from a male donor in good health and CMV-seronegative. CDR3 loop: CASSLGLAGGQETQYF. DNA of the CDR3: TGTGCCAGCAGCTTAGGCCTAGCGGGCGGCCAGGAGACCCAGTACTTC.